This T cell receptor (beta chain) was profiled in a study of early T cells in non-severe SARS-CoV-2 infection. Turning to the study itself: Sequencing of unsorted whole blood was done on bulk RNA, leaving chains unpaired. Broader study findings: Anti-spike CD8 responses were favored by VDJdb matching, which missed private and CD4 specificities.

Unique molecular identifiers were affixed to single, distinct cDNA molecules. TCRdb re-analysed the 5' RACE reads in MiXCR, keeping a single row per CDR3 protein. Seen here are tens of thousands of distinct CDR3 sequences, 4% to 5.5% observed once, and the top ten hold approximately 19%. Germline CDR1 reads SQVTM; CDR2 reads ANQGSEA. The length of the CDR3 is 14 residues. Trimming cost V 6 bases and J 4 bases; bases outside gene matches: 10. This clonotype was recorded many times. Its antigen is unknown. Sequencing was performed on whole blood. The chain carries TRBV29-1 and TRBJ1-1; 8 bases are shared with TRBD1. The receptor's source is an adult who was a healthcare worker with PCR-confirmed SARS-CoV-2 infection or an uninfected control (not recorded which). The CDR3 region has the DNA TGCAGCGTCGACAGGGGCGGGCTTGGCACTGAAGCTTTCTTT. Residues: CSVDRGGLGTEAFF. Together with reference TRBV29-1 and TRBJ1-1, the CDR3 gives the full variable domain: SAVISQKPSRDICQRGTSLTIQCQVDSQVTMMFWYRQQPGQSLTLIATANQGSEATYESGFVIDKFPISRPNLTFSTLTVSNMSPEDSSIYLCSVDRGGLGTEAFFGQGTRLTVV.